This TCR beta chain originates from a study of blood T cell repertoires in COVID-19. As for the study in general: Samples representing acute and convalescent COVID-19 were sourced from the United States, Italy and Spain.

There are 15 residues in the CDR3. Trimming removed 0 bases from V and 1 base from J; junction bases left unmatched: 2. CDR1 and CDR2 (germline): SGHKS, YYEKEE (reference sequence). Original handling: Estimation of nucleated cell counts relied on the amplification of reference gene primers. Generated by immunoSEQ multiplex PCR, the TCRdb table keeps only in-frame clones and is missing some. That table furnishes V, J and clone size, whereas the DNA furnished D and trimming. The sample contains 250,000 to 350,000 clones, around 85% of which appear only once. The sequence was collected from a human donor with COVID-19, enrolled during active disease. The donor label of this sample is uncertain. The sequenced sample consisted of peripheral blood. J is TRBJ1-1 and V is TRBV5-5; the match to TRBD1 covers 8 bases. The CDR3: CASSLGDRGNTEAFF. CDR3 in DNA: TGTGCCAGCAGCTTGGGTGACAGGGGGAACACTGAAGCTTTCTTT.